These 22 T cell receptor beta chains were all obtained from the same sample, sequenced in a study of STAT5B mutations in CD4+ large granular lymphocyte leukemia. Only in-frame clones appear in the TCRdb table, and some are missing; sequencing was by immunoSEQ multiplex PCR. Of 30,000 or so clones detected, under 80% appear once; the ten largest clones hold under 2.5%. The sequenced sample was CD4+ T cells from blood buffy coats. The receptors derive from a human donor in good health.

The rearrangement joins TRBV5-5 to TRBJ1-5; TRBD1 aligns across 7 bases. This CDR3 region has 14 residues. With V trimmed by 4 bases and J by 5 bases, 6 bases remained unmatched. CDR1 is SGHKS and CDR2 is YYEKEE in the germline V gene (reference sequence). CDR3 residues: CASSAGTVHQPQHF. Here the CDR3 DNA reads TGTGCCAGCAGCGCCGGGACAGTCCATCAGCCCCAGCATTTT.

There are a few counts of this clone. The rearrangement links TRBV19 to TRBJ2-2; 8 nucleotides match TRBD2. There are 17 residues in the CDR3. In germline, CDR1 is LNHDA, CDR2 SQIVND (reference sequence). V trimming: 1 base; J trimming: 0 bases; junction bases outside the gene matches: 4. The CDR3, as DNA: TGTGCCAGTAGTATAGGCCTAGCGGGCGCGAACACCGGGGAGCTGTTTTTT. Translating gives CASSIGLAGANTGELFF.

V gene TRBV9 combines with J gene TRBJ2-1; 9 bases agree with TRBD2. The J segment lost 2 bases and the V segment lost 0 bases, leaving 3 bases of the junction unmatched. Germline V gene sequence: CDR1 SGDLS, CDR2 YYNGEE. The CDR3 is 16 amino acids. The chain's CDR3 is CASSVDSGRAYNEQFF. DNA of the CDR3: TGTGCCAGCAGCGTAGATAGCGGGAGAGCCTACAATGAGCAGTTCTTC.

This chain uses TRBV7-9 with TRBJ1-1, with unresolved D. This CDR3 comprises 11 residues. Looked up from germline, CDR1 is SEHNR and CDR2 is FQNEAQ (reference sequence). The V gene lost 4 bases and the J gene lost 10 bases, with 10 bases spanning the gap. CDR3 DNA sequence: TGTGCCAGCAGCTCGAGTGTTTCAGCTTTCTTT. Its protein is CASSSSVSAFF.

The rearrangement uses TRBV19 and TRBJ1-2, with 8 bases identical to TRBD1. Per the germline V gene, CDR1 is LNHDA and CDR2 is SQIVND (reference sequence). The CDR3 totals 15 residues. V gave up 5 bases and J gave up 5 bases; unmatched junction bases: 10. Here the CDR3 DNA reads TGTGCCAGTAGTCCAGGGGGCAGGGGGCGATATGGCTACACCTTC. Translated: CASSPGGRGRYGYTF.

This chain links TRBV14 with TRBJ2-1; TRBD1 agrees at 10 bases. The CDR3 runs 15 residues. Losses at the gene ends were 2 bases for V and 10 bases for J; bases not matched to a gene: 8. Germline V lookup: CDR1 SGHDN, CDR2 FVKESK. The CDR3 DNA follows: TGTGCCAGCAGCCAAACGACAGGGGGCTGGATGGAGCAGTTCTTC. This codes for CASSQTTGGWMEQFF.

The V gene is TRBV21-1, the J gene TRBJ2-7; TRBD2, the table's D call, was not compared with the DNA. TRBV21-1 is noted as a pseudogene. The CDR3 spans 13 residues. The CDR3 DNA sequence: TGTGCCAGCAGCAATGGTGGGGGGGACGAGCAGTACTTC. As protein: CASSNGGGDEQYF.

V usage is TRBV7-2 and J usage is TRBJ2-5; 7 nucleotides agree with TRBD2. With V trimmed by 3 bases and J by 5 bases, 9 bases remained unmatched. The CDR3 totals 15 residues. In germline, CDR1 is SGHTA, CDR2 FQGNSA. The CDR3 reads CASSFGGGPAETQYF. The CDR3 DNA reads TGTGCCAGCAGCTTTGGGGGAGGGCCTGCGGAGACCCAGTACTTC.

The CDR3 DNA follows: TGTGCCAGCAGTGTGTTGGCGGGGAGCGGAGAGACCCAGTACTTC. Amino acids: CASSVLAGSGETQYF. The chain links TRBV2 to TRBJ2-5, with D tentatively TRBD2 (6 bases). The CDR3 runs to 15 residues. Germline values: CDR1 SNHLY, CDR2 FYNNEI. Trimming removed 4 bases at V and 4 bases at J, with 16 bases between. Filled out from reference TRBV2 and TRBJ2-5, the complete variable domain reads EPEVTQTPSHQVTQMGQEVILRCVPISNHLYFYWYRQILGQKVEFLVSFYNNEISEKSEIFDDQFSVERPDGSNFTLKIRSTKLEDSAMYFCASSVLAGSGETQYFGPGTRLLVL.

The chain combines TRBV5-1 with TRBJ1-5; D remains ambiguous. Trimming cost V 4 bases and J 8 bases, with 13 bases left between them. This CDR3 is 13 amino acids long. Germline V gene data show CDR1 as SGHRS and CDR2 as YFSETQ. The CDR3 spells CASSLEPLEPQHF. CDR3 nucleotides: TGCGCCAGCAGCCTGGAACCACTTGAGCCCCAGCATTTT.

The chain carries TRBV7-6 and TRBJ1-2; TRBD1 matches 7 bases. The V gene's germline CDR1 is SGHVS and CDR2 FNYEAQ. The CDR3 has 13 amino acids. V dropped 2 bases and J dropped 8; count of bases not matched to a gene: 5. In nucleotides, the CDR3 is TGTGCCAGCAGCTTACTACAGGGGTTCGGCTACACCTTC. This codes for CASSLLQGFGYTF. Full variable domain (rest looked up from reference TRBV7-6 and TRBJ1-2): GAGVSQSPRYKVTKRGQDVALRCDPISGHVSLYWYRQALGQGPEFLTYFNYEAQQDKSGLPNDRFSAERPEGSISTLTIQRTEQRDSAMYRCASSLLQGFGYTFGSGTRLTVV.

The chain recombines TRBV6-6 with TRBJ2-7; TRBD1 might be the D (6 bases). V was shortened by 10 bases and J by 1 base, with 11 bases between the two germline ends. The CDR3 runs to 12 residues. From germline, CDR1 is MNHNY and CDR2 SVGAGI (reference sequence). For the CDR3, the DNA is TGTGCCACTGGGGGCCAGTCCTACGAGCAGTACTTC. Its protein is CATGGQSYEQYF.

The chain couples TRBV19 to TRBJ2-5; 8 bases line up with TRBD1. This CDR3 has 13 residues. From germline, CDR1 is LNHDA and CDR2 SQIVND (reference sequence). V was pared by 7 bases and J by 1 base, with 2 bases of the junction left unmatched. CDR3 DNA sequence: TGTGCCAGTAACGACAGGGGCCAAGAGACCCAGTACTTC. It yields the protein CASNDRGQETQYF.

This clone was picked up a small number of times. The chain combines TRBV6-5 with TRBJ2-7; the D is unclear. CDR1 is MNHEY, CDR2 SVGAGI, per germline. The CDR3 extends over 14 amino acids. With 6 bases removed from V and 2 bases from J, the gap between germline ends came to 14 bases. The CDR3 loop reads CASRTLAVPYEQYF. CDR3 nucleotides: TGTGCCAGCAGAACCCTCGCGGTTCCCTACGAGCAGTACTTC.

The V gene is TRBV4-2, the J gene TRBJ2-1; the match to TRBD1 covers 8 bases. With V trimmed by 1 base and J by 7 bases, 6 bases remained unmatched. The CDR3 runs to 15 residues. Germline V gene sequence: CDR1 LGHNA, CDR2 YNFKEQ. CDR3: CASSQAQGARNEQFF. The CDR3 DNA sequence: TGTGCCAGCAGCCAAGCCCAGGGGGCGCGTAATGAGCAGTTCTTC.

The chain carries TRBV28 and TRBJ2-2, with TRBD2 matching over 7 bases. The junction had 5 bases not matched to a gene; V was cut back by 2 bases and J by 5 bases. The CDR3 is made up of 15 amino acids. The germline V gene has CDR1 MDHEN and CDR2 SYDVKM. In DNA, the CDR3 is TGTGCCAGCAGTTTAAGCGGCGGGGGAACCGGGGAGCTGTTTTTT. Protein product: CASSLSGGGTGELFF.

V gene TRBV6-5 combines with J gene TRBJ2-7; D gene uncertain. Germline CDR1 is MNHEY and CDR2 is SVGAGI. V was pared by 7 bases and J by 6 bases, with 10 bases between. The CDR3 length is 11 residues. The CDR3 loop reads CASMSLGEQYF. CDR3 bases: TGTGCCAGCATGTCCTTAGGCGAGCAGTACTTC.

CDR3 in DNA: TGTGCCAGCAGTGGGGGACTAGTTCAAGAGACCCAGTACTTC. It codes for CASSGGLVQETQYF. The chain is built from TRBV6-1 and TRBJ2-5, with TRBD2 matching over 8 bases. The CDR3 loop spans 14 amino acids. Germline trimming cut 4 bases from V and 2 bases from J; bases unmatched to any gene: 3. The V gene's germline CDR1 is MNHNS and CDR2 SASEGT.

The chain carries TRBV10-3 and TRBJ1-4; perhaps TRBD1 as D (6 bases). Trimming removed 6 bases at V and 2 bases at J, with 19 bases between. Germline V gene sequence: CDR1 ENHRY, CDR2 SYGVKD. The CDR3 extends over 17 amino acids. The CDR3 region is CAISSQGLSGTNEKLFF. The DNA for the CDR3 is TGTGCCATCAGCTCTCAGGGGCTCTCGGGCACTAATGAAAAACTGTTTTTT.

V is TRBV6-6 and J is TRBJ2-2, with a weak D call TRBD2 (7 bases). CDR1 and CDR2 from the germline V gene are MNHNY and SVGAGI (reference sequence). The CDR3 has 16 amino acids. The V gene lost 5 bases and the J gene lost 5 bases, with 18 bases spanning the gap. CDR3 coding DNA: TGTGCCAGCAGTCCAAGGGCGGGGGCCCTTACCGGGGAGCTGTTTTTT. As protein: CASSPRAGALTGELFF.

The chain couples TRBV30 to TRBJ1-2; D uncertain. The CDR3 covers 15 residues. Germline V gene lookup returns CDR1 GTSNPN and CDR2 SVGIG (reference sequence). V lost 0 bases, J lost 8 bases, and 19 bases lay in between. CDR3 protein: CAWSVVSGWSRGYTF. The CDR3 DNA sequence: TGTGCCTGGAGTGTAGTGTCAGGATGGAGTAGAGGCTACACCTTC.

This rearrangement joins TRBV19 to TRBJ1-5, with D perhaps TRBD1 (5 bases). The germline CDR1 and CDR2 sequences are LNHDA and SQIVND (reference sequence). V lost 7 bases to trimming and J lost 4 bases, with 11 bases between them. The CDR3 sequence is 13 residues long. CDR3 in amino acids: CASIGTGNQPQHF. In DNA form, the CDR3 reads TGTGCCAGTATAGGGACCGGGAATCAGCCCCAGCATTTT.